This TCR beta chain was recorded in a study of T-cell memory formation after mild COVID-19. The CDR3 spans 15 residues. Trimming took 5 bases from V and 4 from J; bases not matched to a gene: 11. Germline CDR1 DFQATT, CDR2 SNEGSKA (reference sequence). Using its own MiXCR run on the 5' RACE reads, TCRdb lists one record per CDR3 protein. The sample carries hundreds of thousands of distinct CDR3 sequences, more than 20% recorded once. J is TRBJ2-1 and V is TRBV20-1; 7 positions agree with TRBD2. The TCR originated in an adult woman who had mild COVID-19 (a few samples of this study predate the infection). Cell type and time point are not known. Sequenced: PBMCs or a T cell subset sorted from them (not recorded which). CDR3 DNA: TGCAGTGCTTCTTCGTCTAGCGGAGGTTACAATGAGCAGTTCTTC. It yields the protein CSASSSSGGYNEQFF.